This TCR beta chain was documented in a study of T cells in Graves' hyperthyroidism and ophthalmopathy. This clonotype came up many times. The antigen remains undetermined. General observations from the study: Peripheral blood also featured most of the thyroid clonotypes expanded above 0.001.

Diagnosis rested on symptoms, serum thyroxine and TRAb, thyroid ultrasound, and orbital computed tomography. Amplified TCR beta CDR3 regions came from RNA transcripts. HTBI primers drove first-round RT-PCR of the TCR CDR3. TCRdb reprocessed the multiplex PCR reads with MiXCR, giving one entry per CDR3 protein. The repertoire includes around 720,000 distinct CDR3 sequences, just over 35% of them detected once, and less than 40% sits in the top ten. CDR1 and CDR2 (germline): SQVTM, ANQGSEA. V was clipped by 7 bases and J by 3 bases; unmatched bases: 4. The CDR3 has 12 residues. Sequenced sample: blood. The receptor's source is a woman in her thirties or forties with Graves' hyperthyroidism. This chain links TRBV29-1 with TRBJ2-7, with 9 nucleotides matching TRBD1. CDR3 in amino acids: CSGGQGIYEQYF. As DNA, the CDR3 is TGCAGCGGGGGACAGGGAATCTACGAGCAGTACTTC.